These 28 T cell receptor beta chains originate from one sample sequenced in a study of blood T cell repertoires in COVID-19. Profiled with immunoSEQ multiplex PCR; TCRdb holds only in-frame clones, not every one. The sample records around 100,000 clones, 70% to 90% being singletons. The sequencing input was peripheral blood. These TCRs come from a human donor in a cohort sampled during active COVID-19.

CDR3 amino acids: CASSLGRVSYEQYF. As DNA, the CDR3 is TGTGCCAGCAGCTTAGGCAGGGTCTCCTACGAGCAGTACTTC. The V call is TRBV7-2, the J call TRBJ2-7; D might be TRBD1 (5 bases). The CDR3 spans 14 residues. The germline V and J ends were trimmed by 1 base and 0 bases, with 7 bases remaining between them. Looked up from germline, CDR1 is SGHTA and CDR2 is FQGNSA.

This clone showed up just once. The chain's CDR3 is CASSEVLAGYNEQFF. The CDR3 DNA follows: TGTGCCAGCAGTGAAGTTTTAGCGGGGTACAATGAGCAGTTCTTC. The chain recombines TRBV6-1 with TRBJ2-1, with 8 bases lining up with TRBD2. Germline assignment: CDR1 MNHNS and CDR2 SASEGT. Losses at the gene ends were 1 base for V and 4 bases for J; bases not matched to a gene: 3. CDR3 length: 15 amino acids.

This chain joins TRBV6-5 and TRBJ2-6; 7 positions match TRBD2. Germline V gives CDR1 MNHEY, CDR2 SVGAGI. The CDR3 is 15 amino acids. Losses at the gene ends were 8 bases for V and 0 bases for J; bases not matched to a gene: 4. CDR3 amino acids: CASGLGNSGANVLTF. In DNA, the CDR3 is TGTGCCAGCGGACTAGGGAACTCTGGGGCCAACGTCCTGACTTTC.

The chain joins TRBV11-2 to TRBJ1-6; D perhaps matches TRBD1 (5 bases). The V gene lost 1 base and the J gene lost 3 bases, with 10 bases spanning the gap. There are 16 residues in the CDR3. From germline, CDR1 is SGHAT and CDR2 FQNNGV. This chain's CDR3 is CASSLGQGFYNSPLHF. As DNA, the CDR3 is TGTGCCAGCAGCTTAGGTCAGGGTTTCTATAATTCACCCCTCCACTTT.

The gene calls are TRBV4-2 and TRBJ2-7, with D maybe TRBD1 (7 bases). V was cut by 4 bases and J by 2 bases, with 18 bases left in between. Per germline, CDR1 LGHNA and CDR2 YNFKEQ. This CDR3 comprises 16 residues. This CDR3 is CASSRFQGGVTYEQYF. In DNA form, the CDR3 reads TGTGCCAGCAGCCGGTTCCAGGGGGGAGTGACCTACGAGCAGTACTTC.

This clone was picked up a small number of times. The chain uses TRBV6-1 and TRBJ2-7, with 12 bases that match TRBD1. This CDR3 has 14 residues. In germline, CDR1 is MNHNS, CDR2 SASEGT. After removal of 3 bases from V and 5 bases from J, the junction contained 2 bases not matched to a gene. As DNA, the CDR3 is TGTGCCAGCAGTGAGGGACAGGGGGCAGACGAGCAGTACTTC. Encoded protein: CASSEGQGADEQYF.

The DNA for the CDR3 is TGTGCCAGCAGTGAATCGTTGGTAGCGGCCTGGAATGAGCAGTTCTTC. Its translation is CASSESLVAAWNEQFF. The chain is built from TRBV6-1 and TRBJ2-1; D may be TRBD2 (6 bases). The CDR3 contains 16 residues. Trimming left V 2 bases short and J 7 bases short, with 18 bases between. The germline CDR1 and CDR2 sequences are MNHNS and SASEGT.

The chain has TRBV5-1 and TRBJ2-3, with 7 nucleotides matching TRBD1. Germline CDR1 and CDR2: SGHRS and YFSETQ. V lost 5 bases and J lost 1; bases outside the gene matches: 7. CDR3 length: 15 amino acids. Here the CDR3 DNA reads TGCGCCAGCAGAACAGGGGCCGCGGGCACAGATACGCAGTATTTT. Its protein is CASRTGAAGTDTQYF.

This chain joins TRBV6-5 and TRBJ1-5; 7 bases are a match to TRBD1. The CDR3 spans 13 residues. V was pared by 8 bases and J by 4 bases, with 5 bases of the junction left unmatched. CDR1 and CDR2 (germline): MNHEY, SVGAGI. As DNA, the CDR3 is TGTGCCAGCGGCGACAGGGTTAATCAGCCCCAGCATTTT. Its translation: CASGDRVNQPQHF.

The V call is TRBV18, the J call TRBJ1-1; the D is unclear. The ends were cut back, 4 bases at V and 5 bases at J, with 5 bases in the middle. CDR1 and CDR2 from the germline V gene are KGHSH and LQKENI. This CDR3 is 11 amino acids long. The CDR3 nucleotides are TGTGCCAGCTCACTATCTACTGAAGCTTTCTTT. Its protein product is CASSLSTEAFF.

This chain connects TRBV16 to TRBJ2-7, with 8 nucleotides matching TRBD2. There are 15 residues in the CDR3. J lost 0 bases, V lost 4 bases, and 5 bases had no gene match. Looked up from germline, CDR1 is KGHSY and CDR2 is FQNENV. The CDR3 DNA follows: TGTGCCAGCAGCCGGAAGGGACTAGGCTCCTACGAGCAGTACTTC. Amino acid sequence: CASSRKGLGSYEQYF.

The gene calls are TRBV3-1 (or the pseudogene TRBV3-2) and TRBJ2-1, with D unclear. Germline values: CDR1 LGHDT, CDR2 YNNKEL (reference sequence). Deletions cut 7 bases from V and 0 bases from J, with 10 bases between. The CDR3 contains 14 residues. The chain's CDR3 is CASTPGSSYNEQFF. The CDR3, as DNA: TGTGCCAGCACCCCGGGTAGCTCCTACAATGAGCAGTTCTTC.

Concerning this clone: The junction differs from germline at one of its ends, possibly a read error. The rearrangement uses TRBV2 and TRBJ2-1; TRBD1 matches 7 bases. Germline lookup yields CDR1 SNHLY and CDR2 FYNNEI. The CDR3 is made up of 12 amino acids. The CDR3 coding sequence is TGTGCCAGCACCCTTTCCCCGGGACAGCCGGTCTTC. Encoded protein: CASTLSPGQPVF.

V usage is TRBV11-2 and J usage is TRBJ2-3, with a possible D match to TRBD2 (6 bases). Germline V CDR1 and CDR2: SGHAT, FQNNGV. The CDR3 consists of 15 residues. V lost 3 bases to trimming and J lost 5 bases, with 15 bases between them. CDR3 DNA: TGTGCCAGCAGCTTCGCTCGACCCGGGAGAGATACGCAGTATTTT. Residues: CASSFARPGRDTQYF.

This chain connects TRBV5-4 to TRBJ2-1, with a weak D call TRBD2 (6 bases). The V end lost 3 bases, the J end lost 1 base, and 11 bases lay between the germline ends. The CDR3 is made up of 15 amino acids. The V gene's germline CDR1 is SGHNT and CDR2 YYREEE (reference sequence). The CDR3 bases are TGTGCCAGCAGCTCACCGGGACTTTCCTACAATGAGCAGTTCTTC. It yields the protein CASSSPGLSYNEQFF.

The J gene is TRBJ2-7, the V gene TRBV19; 9 nucleotides line up with TRBD1. The J segment lost 5 bases and the V segment lost 3 bases, leaving 5 bases of the junction unmatched. The CDR3 length is 14 residues. Per the germline V gene, CDR1 is LNHDA and CDR2 is SQIVND (reference sequence). The CDR3 here is CASSIGTGSNEQYF. The CDR3 bases are TGTGCCAGTAGTATTGGGACAGGGAGTAACGAGCAGTACTTC.

This clone has a handful of counts. CDR3 DNA sequence: TGCAGCGCCCTACAGGGAACTAATGAAAAACTGTTTTTT. Translated, it gives CSALQGTNEKLFF. The chain has TRBV29-1 and TRBJ1-4; D is possibly TRBD1 (6 bases). Germline V CDR1 and CDR2: SQVTM, ANQGSEA. This CDR3 has 13 amino acids. V was trimmed by 7 bases and J by 1 base, leaving 10 bases between them.

This rearrangement joins TRBV24-1 to TRBJ2-1; D gene unclear. This CDR3 is 16 amino acids long. Trimming left V 4 bases short and J 5 bases short, with 17 bases between. Germline V gene sequence: CDR1 KGHDR, CDR2 SFDVKD. The CDR3 DNA sequence: TGTGCCACCAGTGACCCACTTGCTCCCGATGACAATGAGCAGTTCTTC. Its translation: CATSDPLAPDDNEQFF.

The sample holds a few counts of this clone. The rearrangement joins TRBV27 to TRBJ2-1; 7 bases are a match to TRBD1. Germline loops: CDR1 MNHEY, CDR2 SMNVEV (reference sequence). Losses at the gene ends were 6 bases for V and 0 bases for J; bases not matched to a gene: 8. The CDR3 extends over 16 amino acids. CDR3 DNA sequence: TGTGCCAGCAGACCTTCCGGGACAGTCTCCTACAATGAGCAGTTCTTC. As protein: CASRPSGTVSYNEQFF.

This chain joins TRBV6-5 and TRBJ2-1; TRBD2 agrees at 11 bases. The CDR3 is 14 amino acids. With V trimmed by 5 bases and J by 3 bases, 0 bases remained unmatched. The germline V gene has CDR1 MNHEY and CDR2 SVGAGI. The CDR3: CASSLAGGYNEQFF. DNA of the CDR3: TGTGCCAGCAGTCTAGCGGGGGGCTACAATGAGCAGTTCTTC.

This chain links TRBV5-1 with TRBJ2-1, with D hard to call. V shed 5 bases and J shed 6 bases, with 9 bases lying between them. Germline loops: CDR1 SGHRS, CDR2 YFSETQ. The CDR3 consists of 12 residues. The CDR3 is CASREIGNEQFF. In nucleotides, the CDR3 is TGCGCCAGCAGGGAGATTGGCAATGAGCAGTTCTTC.

This sequence joins TRBV28 and TRBJ2-7, with 7 bases fitting TRBD2. The germline V gene has CDR1 MDHEN and CDR2 SYDVKM. The CDR3 covers 14 residues. V shed 7 bases and J 4 bases; nucleotides not matched to a gene: 10. The CDR3 region has the DNA TGTGCCAGCACCCGGGGGGTGGCCGGGTACGAGCAGTACTTC. Its translation is CASTRGVAGYEQYF.

This clone occurred once. The chain combines TRBV28 with TRBJ2-7; 7 bases fit TRBD1. This CDR3 has 15 amino acids. Germline CDR1 MDHEN, CDR2 SYDVKM. V shed 4 bases, J shed 1 base, and the junction held 7 bases outside the gene matches. CDR3 loop: CASSSGTAVSYEQYF. The CDR3 DNA reads TGTGCCAGCAGTTCTGGGACAGCCGTTTCCTACGAGCAGTACTTC.

The chain uses TRBV6-5 and TRBJ2-5, with D maybe TRBD1 (6 bases). The CDR3 spans 12 residues. V was pared by 4 bases and J by 5 bases, with 8 bases between. The germline V gene encodes CDR1 MNHEY and CDR2 SVGAGI. In DNA, the CDR3 is TGTGCCAGCAGTTCAGGGGAGGAGACCCAGTACTTC. Protein: CASSSGEETQYF.

This clone appeared a few times. The chain combines TRBV5-1 with TRBJ2-1; 7 bases are shared with TRBD2. Trimming took 0 bases from V and 6 from J; bases not matched to a gene: 0. Germline CDR1 and CDR2: SGHRS and YFSETQ. The CDR3 totals 13 residues. CDR3 DNA sequence: TGCGCCAGCAGCTTGGGACTAGCCAATGAGCAGTTCTTC. Translation gives CASSLGLANEQFF.

The V gene is TRBV7-2, the J gene TRBJ2-7; 9 bases align to TRBD2. V was pared by 1 base and J by 0 bases, with 4 bases of the junction left unmatched. Germline assignment: CDR1 SGHTA and CDR2 FQGNSA. This CDR3 comprises 16 residues. The CDR3 bases are TGTGCCAGCAGCTTAGAGGCGACTAGCGGCTCCTACGAGCAGTACTTC. It is translated as CASSLEATSGSYEQYF. The full variable domain, rest sourced from reference TRBV7-2 and TRBJ2-7, is GAGVSQSPSNKVTEKGKDVELRCDPISGHTALYWYRQSLGQGLEFLIYFQGNSAPDKSGLPSDRFSAERTGGSVSTLTIQRTQQEDSAVYLCASSLEATSGSYEQYFGPGTRLTVT.

The gene calls are TRBV25-1 and TRBJ1-6; D call uncertain. Per the germline V gene, CDR1 is MGHDK and CDR2 is SYGVNS. The CDR3 has 12 amino acids. Trimming left V 5 bases short and J 10 bases short, with 9 bases between. CDR3 coding DNA: TGTGCCAGCAGTCGAGGTGGCTCACCCCTCCACTTT. Encoded protein: CASSRGGSPLHF.

The rearrangement uses TRBV11-2 and TRBJ2-2; the D gene is possibly TRBD2 (7 bases). CDR1 is SGHAT, CDR2 FQNNGV, per germline. This CDR3 region has 15 residues. Trimming removed 7 bases from V and 6 bases from J, with 18 bases in between. CDR3 protein: CASTPRGAMAGELFF. The CDR3 coding sequence is TGTGCCAGCACCCCTCGGGGGGCCATGGCCGGGGAGCTGTTTTTT.